This T cell receptor (beta chain) was captured in a study of blood T cell repertoires in COVID-19. Study details: The samples span acute and convalescent COVID-19 from the United States, Italy and Spain.

Profiling relied on immunoSEQ multiplex PCR, and the TCRdb table lists in-frame clones only, not all of them. The sample lists 60,000 to 85,000 clones; about 90% were seen once. The sequenced material came from peripheral blood. The source of this sequence is a woman of 80 years or more with active or convalescent COVID-19.

Here the CDR3 reads CSVDSQVAVFNEQFF. CDR3 bases: TGCAGCGTTGACTCACAGGTCGCAGTCTTCAATGAGCAGTTCTTC. The rearrangement links TRBV29-1 to TRBJ2-1; D might be TRBD1 (5 bases). V lost 3 bases, J lost 6 bases, and 18 bases lay in between. From germline, CDR1 is SQVTM and CDR2 ANQGSEA. This CDR3 has 15 amino acids.